This T cell receptor beta chain was captured by sequencing in a study of shared clonotypes between healthy human individuals. Unsorted PBMC samples were amplified in replicate PCRs containing about 300 ng DNA, 30,000 to 35,000 T cell genomes. The method was immunoSEQ multiplex PCR; TCRdb's version includes in-frame clones alone and lacks a portion of them. Here the sample spans some 480,000 clones, around 80% being singletons. CDR3 size: 19 residues. Germline CDR1 and CDR2: MNHEY and SMNVEV (reference sequence). With 2 bases removed from V and 3 bases from J, the gap between germline ends came to 25 bases.

The rearrangement uses TRBV27 and TRBJ1-2, with D tentatively TRBD1 (5 bases). The clonotype comes from a woman in her 40s in good health. Some clones in this sample may be carry-over from other donors' samples. The material sequenced was PBMCs. Here the CDR3 reads CASSLIGTLSELRYYGYTF. The CDR3 coding sequence is TGTGCCAGCAGTTTAATAGGGACCCTTTCCGAACTTAGATACTATGGCTACACCTTC.